What follows describes a single TCR beta chain. Its antigen is still unknown. The data originate from a study of T cell responses to AZD1222 COVID-19 vaccine. Study-wide findings and caveats: The study identified only five to seven AZD1222 recipients as seropositive at baseline. Increases in Spike-specific TCR breadth and depth were seen after two AZD1222 doses. The donors showed a predominance of white British ancestry and of females, with possible underestimation of clonal diversity. In all cases, repertoires were sampled only after the peak T cell response.

Germline-derived CDR1 and CDR2 are SGHRS and YFSETQ. Trimming pared 0 bases from V and 0 bases from J, leaving 7 bases between. The CDR3 is 15 residues long. The repertoire was sequenced with immunoSEQ multiplex PCR; TCRdb's copy has only in-frame clones and lacks some. The sample shows around 180,000 clones, 90% to 95% of them seen only once. The receptor was isolated from an adult in good health. V gene TRBV5-1 combines with J gene TRBJ2-1; D is ambiguous. The source material was peripheral blood, sampled on day 0 of AZD1222 vaccination. Here the CDR3 reads CASSLGTGSYNEQFF. Written as DNA, the CDR3 is TGCGCCAGCAGCTTGGGGACCGGCTCCTACAATGAGCAGTTCTTC.